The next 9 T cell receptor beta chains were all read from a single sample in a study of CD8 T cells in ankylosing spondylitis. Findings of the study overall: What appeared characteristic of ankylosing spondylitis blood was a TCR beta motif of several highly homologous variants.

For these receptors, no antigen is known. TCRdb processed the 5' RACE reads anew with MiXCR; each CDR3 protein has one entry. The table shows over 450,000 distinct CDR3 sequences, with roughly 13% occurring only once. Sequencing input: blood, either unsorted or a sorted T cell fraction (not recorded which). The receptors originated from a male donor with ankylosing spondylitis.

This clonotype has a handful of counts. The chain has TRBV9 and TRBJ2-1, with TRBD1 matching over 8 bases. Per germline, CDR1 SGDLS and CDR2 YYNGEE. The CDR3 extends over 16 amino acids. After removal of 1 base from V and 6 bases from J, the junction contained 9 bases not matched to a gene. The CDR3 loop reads CASSVSPGTGPNEQFF. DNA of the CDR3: TGTGCCAGCAGCGTATCCCCCGGGACAGGCCCCAATGAGCAGTTCTTC.

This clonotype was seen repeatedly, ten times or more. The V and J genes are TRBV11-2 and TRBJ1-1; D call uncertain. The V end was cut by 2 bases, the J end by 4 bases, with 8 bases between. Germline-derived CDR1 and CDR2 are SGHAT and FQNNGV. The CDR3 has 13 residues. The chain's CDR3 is CASSLNSGTEAFF. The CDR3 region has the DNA TGTGCCAGCAGCTTAAATTCGGGCACTGAAGCTTTCTTT.

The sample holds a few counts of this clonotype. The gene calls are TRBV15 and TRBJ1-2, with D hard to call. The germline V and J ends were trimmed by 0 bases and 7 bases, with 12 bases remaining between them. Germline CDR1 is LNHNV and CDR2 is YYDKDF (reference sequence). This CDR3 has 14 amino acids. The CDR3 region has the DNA TGTGCCACCAGCAGAGATCTAGGAGAGGGTGGCTACACCTTC. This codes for CATSRDLGEGGYTF.

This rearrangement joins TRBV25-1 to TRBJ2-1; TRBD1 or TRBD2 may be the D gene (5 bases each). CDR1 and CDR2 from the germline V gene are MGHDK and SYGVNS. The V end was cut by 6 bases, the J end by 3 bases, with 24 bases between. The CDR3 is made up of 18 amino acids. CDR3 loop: CASSDMGPSRGVYNEQFF. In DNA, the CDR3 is TGTGCCAGCAGCGATATGGGGCCCAGTCGAGGGGTCTACAATGAGCAGTTCTTC.

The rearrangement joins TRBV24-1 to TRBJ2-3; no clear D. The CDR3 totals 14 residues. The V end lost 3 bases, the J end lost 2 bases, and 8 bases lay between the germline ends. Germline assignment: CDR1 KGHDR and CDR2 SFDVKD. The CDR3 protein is CATSDRAYTDTQYF. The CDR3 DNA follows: TGTGCCACCAGTGATCGTGCCTACACAGATACGCAGTATTTT.

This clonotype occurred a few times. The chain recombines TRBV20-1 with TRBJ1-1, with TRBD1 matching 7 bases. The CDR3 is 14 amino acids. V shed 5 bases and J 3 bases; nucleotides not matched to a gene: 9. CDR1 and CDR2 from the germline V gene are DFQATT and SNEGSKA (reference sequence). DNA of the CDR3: TGCAGTGCTCGGAATTGGCAGGGGGACACTGAAGCTTTCTTT. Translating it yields CSARNWQGDTEAFF.

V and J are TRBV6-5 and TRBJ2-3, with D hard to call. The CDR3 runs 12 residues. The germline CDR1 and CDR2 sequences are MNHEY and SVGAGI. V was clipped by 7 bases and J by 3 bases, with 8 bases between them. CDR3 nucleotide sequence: TGTGCCAGCAAAAGCATGACAGATACGCAGTATTTT. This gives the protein CASKSMTDTQYF.

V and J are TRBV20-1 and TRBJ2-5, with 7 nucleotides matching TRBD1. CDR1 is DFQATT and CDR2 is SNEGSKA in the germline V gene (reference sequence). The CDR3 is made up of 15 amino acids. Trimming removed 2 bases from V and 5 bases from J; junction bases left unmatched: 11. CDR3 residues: CSARKGRGSTETQYF. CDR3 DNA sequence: TGCAGTGCTAGAAAGGGCAGGGGGTCGACGGAGACCCAGTACTTC.

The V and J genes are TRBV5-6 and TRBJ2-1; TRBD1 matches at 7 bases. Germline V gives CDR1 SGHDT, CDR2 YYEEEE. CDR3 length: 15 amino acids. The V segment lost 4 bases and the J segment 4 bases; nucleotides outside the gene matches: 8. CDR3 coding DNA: TGTGCCAGCAGCCCCGGGACAGACATGTACAATGAGCAGTTCTTC. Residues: CASSPGTDMYNEQFF. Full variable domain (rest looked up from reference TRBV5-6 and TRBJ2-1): DAGVTQSPTHLIKTRGQQVTLRCSPKSGHDTVSWYQQALGQGPQFIFQYYEEEERQRGNFPDRFSGHQFPNYSSELNVNALLLGDSALYLCASSPGTDMYNEQFFGPGTRLTVL.